Listed here are 2 T cell receptor beta chains from one sample, sequenced in a study of T cells after yellow fever vaccination (dated by TCRdb to the late 2010s). The library was produced with 5' RACE. Instrument used: Illumina HiSeq 2500. Using fastp trimming at Q25 and MiXCR clonotype assembly, TCRdb reanalyzed the public sequencing data and kept in-frame beta chains. Rows are combined by CDR3 protein, so each entry shows the most common genes and DNA. The sample profile shows approximately 120,000 distinct CDR3 sequences; about 7.4% of them were found once. The top ten constitute around 2.7% of the sample. The treatment or condition label, read with the paper, signifies: live attenuated yellow fever vaccine strain. The specimen was CD4+ T cells sorted from PBMCs, collected approximately 11 days after the first yellow fever vaccination. The receptors come from a man aged 18-30 years who received the YFV17D yellow fever vaccine.

Of note for this clonotype: An end of the junction differs from the germline gene, which may be a read error. The chain combines TRBV27 with TRBJ2-7; D perhaps matches TRBD1 (6 bases). Germline lookup yields CDR1 MNHEY and CDR2 SMNVEV (reference sequence). This CDR3 region has 13 residues. DNA of the CDR3: TGTGACAGCAGTTTACAGGGCTATGGGGAGCAGTACTTC. Protein product: CDSSLQGYGEQYF.

This clonotype has just a few counts. J is TRBJ1-1 and V is TRBV20-1; D remains ambiguous. This CDR3 is built from 9 residues. Germline V gene lookup returns CDR1 DFQATT and CDR2 SNEGSKA (reference sequence). Trimming cost V 4 bases and J 8 bases, with 5 bases left between them. The CDR3 reads CSAMTEAFF. The CDR3 nucleotides read TGCAGTGCTATGACAGAAGCTTTCTTT.